This TCR beta chain was identified in a study of long-term antiretroviral therapy in people with HIV (dated by TCRdb to 2021 to 2024). Some background on the complete study: The earliest samples were collected approximately a decade before the 2015 WHO recommendation for immediate ART, a period when ART was typically delayed until CD4 counts fell. This retrospective serial study examined whether starting ART and sustained HIV suppression were associated with changes in the composition and diversity of the TRB repertoire in peripheral blood. The cohort contributed roughly 200 cryopreserved PBMC samples from about 31 adults with confirmed HIV infection, collected serially over a mean of about six years (range 1-12). About 35% of the 30 participants with HIV were female. No cross-contamination during QIAcube processing was seen in test extractions of a monoclonal T-cell line run alongside 25 to 35 polyclonal samples. What the research found in general, with its limitations: Owing to limited PBMC availability, only the TCR beta chain was sequenced, without alpha chain pairing. Inferences about post-ART repertoire changes were limited because no data were available on ART adherence, viral resistance or therapy changes. ART initiation was associated with a significant increase in TRB diversity, but diversity stayed significantly below transplant donor controls even after long-term ART. Expanded TRB clones identified before ART initiation dominated the repertoire across all time points, though the dominance fluctuated and decreased in many PLHIV after ART. The samples span the years 2004 to 2017, and the ART regimens used at that time may not be as effective as current regimens. HIV repertoires had narrower CDR3 length ranges than controls, and the network structure suggested an antigen-experienced repertoire that shifted only slightly toward naive after ART. Unsorted PBMC were profiled instead of sorted CD4+ and CD8+ T cells because pre-ART samples had limited cell numbers.

In the germline V gene (reference sequence), CDR1 corresponds to SGHNT and CDR2 to YYREEE. The CDR3 covers 16 residues, taking in both the cysteine and the phenylalanine. Just CDR3 DNA is preserved here, 48 bases in frame from base 1. Trimming accounts for 0 bases at V and 4 bases at J, while the number of junction bases matched to no gene is 2. Participants were included only if at least one PBMC sample before ART initiation and at least two post-ART samples were available. All participants with HIV were treated in the United States of America. Before DNA extraction, cryopreserved samples containing about 0.9-10 million PBMC were thawed and washed. At the time of the earliest PBMC sample for each participant with HIV, ages ranged from about 20 to 54 years. Each participant contributed PBMC samples from 1-4 timepoints before ART initiation and 2-8 timepoints after ART initiation, with a median of 7 samples. Serial HIV viral load, CD4+ T-cell count, ART history and demographic data were obtained for every participant. Genomic DNA was extracted from unsorted PBMC with a Qiagen kit on a QIAcube, with processing performed in batches of 12 samples.

On this clone: It has no known antigen specificity. No quality values exist for individual bases; no much larger clone is one base distant.

Sequencing of the TRB variable region was done with the immunoSEQ hsTCRB v3.0 assay at survey level resolution. TRB sequencing targeted a depth of about 40,000-55,000 T-cell genomes per sample. Pooled TRB libraries were sequenced on an Illumina MiSeq with a v3 150-cycle kit. In the authors' own workflow: Repertoire analysis was run in R within a reproducible Nextflow workflow that covered QC, data transformation and analysis. LymphoSeq2, an R package for exploring AIRR-Seq data, was used to implement custom analyses. After excluding several samples that yielded fewer than 5000 total TRB sequences, under 200 HIV repertoires remained for analysis. Among the 170 to 200 retained HIV repertoires, some 60 were collected before ART initiation and around 130 after ART initiation. Repertoires were downsampled to 5000 TRB nucleotide sequences, and summary statistics were averaged over 100 downsampling iterations. Only TRB sequences with CDR3 regions of at least seven amino acids were retained for analysis. Two measures captured diversity: a Shannon entropy-derived clonality score and the Gini coefficient. In the repertoire networks, any two of the top 5000 CDR3 amino acid sequences were connected whenever the two sequences differed by an edit distance of one. GLIPH2 predicted antigen specificity groups and MHC restriction for TRB CDR3 amino acid sequences. To flag known CMV, EBV, HIV or tissue antigen associations, CDR3 amino acid sequences were matched against VDJdb and McPAS-TCR. Pre-ART, post-ART and control groups were compared with Wilcoxon signed-rank tests and Holm-Bonferroni correction. In its TCRdb copy, this immuneACCESS table keeps in-frame sequences only and misses some clones. Where compared with another copy, unresolved V genes explain less than half of these, and the others have no known cause. D and trimming were read from the DNA, whereas the V and J calls and clone size are those reported in that table. Recorded for this sample are 20,000 to 25,000 clones; about nine tenths of them occurred a single time. The ten largest clones represent around 8% of the sample.

The starting material was unsorted PBMCs, obtained 0.2 years before starting antiretroviral therapy. The clonotype originates from a man younger than 30 with HIV. The chain couples TRBV5-4 to TRBJ2-1, with TRBD2 matching 12 junction bases. The CDR3 loop reads CASSLELAGGYNEQFF. The sequenced DNA: TGTGCCAGCAGCTTGGAACTAGCGGGGGGTTACAATGAGCAGTTCTTC.